The 15 T cell receptor beta chains below come from one sample, sequenced in a study of brain T cells in children with intractable seizures. The method was immunoSEQ multiplex PCR; TCRdb's version includes in-frame clones alone and lacks a portion of them. The repertoire holds 100,000 to 120,000 clones, with around 94% as singletons. The sample in question was peripheral blood, obtained at surgery. These receptors all come from a boy in the first two years of life with hemimegalencephaly and intractable seizures.

In its sample, this clone was seen a few times. The J gene is TRBJ2-1, the V gene TRBV10-1; D gene ambiguous. This CDR3 spans 17 amino acids. Deletions cut 0 bases from V and 4 bases from J, with 16 bases between. The germline V gene has CDR1 WNHNN and CDR2 SYGVQD (reference sequence). CDR3 region: CASSESMVYASYNEQFF. The CDR3 DNA reads TGCGCCAGCAGTGAGTCGATGGTCTACGCCTCTTACAATGAGCAGTTCTTC.

The genes are TRBV5-1 and TRBJ2-2; D is unresolved. The ends were cut back, 1 base at V and 3 bases at J, with 1 base in the middle. Germline V gene sequence: CDR1 SGHRS, CDR2 YFSETQ. CDR3 length: 12 amino acids. The CDR3 DNA sequence: TGCGCCAGCAGCTTGCACACCGGGGAGCTGTTTTTT. This sequence encodes CASSLHTGELFF.

In its sample, this clone ranks as medium-sized (0.01 to 0.1%). CDR3 loop: CASSSFRGSSYEQYF. The CDR3 bases are TGTGCCAGCAGTTCCTTCCGCGGTAGCTCCTACGAGCAGTACTTC. The gene calls are TRBV6-2 or TRBV6-3 and TRBJ2-7; D call uncertain. The V and J ends lost 4 bases and 0 bases respectively, with 13 bases between them. This CDR3 has 15 residues. CDR1 is MNHEY, CDR2 SVGEGT, per germline.

V is TRBV30 and J is TRBJ1-5; 7 bases map to TRBD1. The CDR3 has 14 amino acids. V was pared by 0 bases and J by 7 bases, with 6 bases of the junction left unmatched. Germline V gives CDR1 GTSNPN, CDR2 SVGIG (reference sequence). CDR3 nucleotides: TGTGCCTGGAGTGTAGGGGGCCAGGGCCAGCCCCAGCATTTT. It encodes CAWSVGGQGQPQHF.

This chain joins TRBV28 and TRBJ2-2; TRBD2 agrees at 7 bases. After removal of 2 bases from V and 3 bases from J, the junction contained 6 bases not matched to a gene. CDR1 and CDR2 from the germline V gene are MDHEN and SYDVKM. The CDR3 is 16 amino acids. In DNA form, the CDR3 reads TGTGCCAGCAGTTTAAGAGGGAGGGCCGACACCGGGGAGCTGTTTTTT. Translation: CASSLRGRADTGELFF.

The rearrangement joins TRBV5-1 to TRBJ2-5; TRBD1 or TRBD2 may be the D gene (5 bases each). Germline V gives CDR1 SGHRS, CDR2 YFSETQ. Between the trimmed V and J ends, which lost 0 bases and 1 base, there was a span of 13 bases. This CDR3 has 16 residues. CDR3 in amino acids: CASSLGGMDFQETQYF. The CDR3 DNA follows: TGCGCCAGCAGCTTGGGGGGGATGGATTTCCAAGAGACCCAGTACTTC.

V gene TRBV3-1 (or the pseudogene TRBV3-2) combines with J gene TRBJ1-3; 8 nucleotides match TRBD1. J was trimmed by 2 bases and V by 2 bases; bases with no gene match: 8. CDR1 is LGHDT and CDR2 is YNNKEL in the germline V gene (reference sequence). There are 17 residues in the CDR3. The DNA for the CDR3 is TGTGCCAGCAGCCAAATAAGCCGACAGGGGCCTGGAAACACCATATATTTT. It translates to CASSQISRQGPGNTIYF.

This chain's CDR3 is CASSGPSNYEQYF. DNA of the CDR3: TGTGCCAGCAGCGGTCCCTCGAACTACGAGCAGTACTTC. The genes are TRBV9 and TRBJ2-7, with D uncertain. Trimming removed 3 bases at V and 3 bases at J, with 10 bases between. This CDR3 has 13 amino acids. Germline-derived CDR1 and CDR2 are SGDLS and YYNGEE.

This clone was counted a few times. The J gene is TRBJ2-7, the V gene TRBV7-8; TRBD1 matches at 8 bases. Germline assignment: CDR1 SGHVS and CDR2 FQNEAQ. After removal of 3 bases from V and 1 base from J, the junction contained 2 bases not matched to a gene. The CDR3 extends over 14 amino acids. CDR3 in DNA: TGTGCCAGCAGCTTTACAGGGGGTTCCTACGAGCAGTACTTC. This encodes CASSFTGGSYEQYF.

In its sample, this clone was seen once. This sequence joins TRBV28 and TRBJ1-5, with a tentative D call TRBD1 (6 bases). CDR3 length: 15 residues. Trimming took off 5 bases at V and 6 bases at J, with 17 bases between the two ends. Germline loops: CDR1 MDHEN, CDR2 SYDVKM. CDR3 in amino acids: CASSPRGGAGQPQHF. As DNA, the CDR3 is TGTGCCAGCAGTCCTAGGGGGGGAGCGGGTCAGCCCCAGCATTTT.

The rearrangement uses TRBV4-1 and TRBJ2-1; D is unresolved. The germline V and J ends were trimmed by 4 bases and 5 bases, with 15 bases remaining between them. Germline values: CDR1 MGHRA, CDR2 YSYEKL. The CDR3 extends over 15 amino acids. The CDR3 sequence is CASSLQSSLNNEQFF. In DNA form, the CDR3 reads TGCGCCAGCAGCCTCCAAAGCTCGCTGAACAATGAGCAGTTCTTC.

This chain joins TRBV19 and TRBJ2-2; TRBD1 is a possible D gene (6 bases). Trimming removed 3 bases from V and 4 bases from J, with 18 bases in between. The CDR3 consists of 17 residues. Germline CDR1 reads LNHDA; CDR2 reads SQIVND (reference sequence). CDR3 nucleotide sequence: TGTGCCAGTAGTATTCTAGGCAGGGGTGTAGGCACCGGGGAGCTGTTTTTT. Protein: CASSILGRGVGTGELFF.

This chain joins TRBV7-9 and TRBJ2-5, with no clear D. V was cut by 5 bases and J by 2 bases, with 12 bases left in between. Per germline, CDR1 SEHNR and CDR2 FQNEAQ (reference sequence). This CDR3 region has 14 residues. CDR3 region: CASSPRRYQETQYF. CDR3 in DNA: TGTGCCAGCAGCCCACGCCGGTATCAAGAGACCCAGTACTTC.

The chain employs TRBV10-3 and TRBJ2-2; D unresolved. The CDR3 loop spans 10 amino acids. Germline V gene sequence: CDR1 ENHRY, CDR2 SYGVKD. V shed 9 bases and J shed 7 bases, with 6 bases lying between them. CDR3: CAIGSGELFF. DNA of the CDR3: TGTGCCATTGGCAGCGGGGAGCTGTTTTTT.

The rearrangement joins TRBV28 to TRBJ2-7, with TRBD1 matching 10 bases. This CDR3 contains 13 residues. Germline CDR1 reads MDHEN; CDR2 reads SYDVKM. V lost 5 bases, J lost 4 bases, and 2 bases stayed unmatched. The CDR3 here is CASSPGQGYEQYF. The CDR3 coding sequence is TGTGCCAGCAGTCCGGGACAGGGGTACGAGCAGTACTTC.